Presented here are 13 T cell receptor beta chains from one specimen sequenced in a study of blood T cell repertoires in COVID-19. Generated by immunoSEQ multiplex PCR, the TCRdb table keeps only in-frame clones and is missing some. The data hold about 120,000 clones, with 85% to 90% observed a single time. Sequencing was carried out using peripheral blood. These receptors were taken from a woman aged 60-70 years with COVID-19, enrolled during active disease.

This clone turned up a few times. This chain joins TRBV7-6 and TRBJ2-3, with 7 bases identical to TRBD2. After removal of 5 bases from V and 2 bases from J, the junction contained 7 bases not matched to a gene. There are 15 residues in the CDR3. CDR1 and CDR2 (germline): SGHVS, FNYEAQ. The CDR3 region has the DNA TGTGCCAGCAGCCCGGAAGGACTAGACACAGATACGCAGTATTTT. Protein: CASSPEGLDTDTQYF. Together with reference TRBV7-6 and TRBJ2-3, the CDR3 gives the full variable domain: GAGVSQSPRYKVTKRGQDVALRCDPISGHVSLYWYRQALGQGPEFLTYFNYEAQQDKSGLPNDRFSAERPEGSISTLTIQRTEQRDSAMYRCASSPEGLDTDTQYFGPGTRLTVL.

The genes are TRBV3-1 (or the pseudogene TRBV3-2) and TRBJ1-4; TRBD1 might be the D (6 bases). The V and J ends lost 3 bases and 7 bases respectively, with 9 bases between them. Germline V lookup: CDR1 LGHDT, CDR2 YNNKEL (reference sequence). The CDR3 is made up of 13 amino acids. The CDR3 bases are TGTGCCAGCAGCCATAGGGGGGGTGAAAAACTGTTTTTT. Protein sequence: CASSHRGGEKLFF.

The rearrangement links TRBV29-1 to TRBJ2-2; TRBD2 agrees at 9 bases. This CDR3 has 16 amino acids. Germline-derived CDR1 and CDR2 are SQVTM and ANQGSEA. V lost 6 bases and J lost 3; bases outside the gene matches: 11. The CDR3 loop reads CSVRGGGGADTGELFF. The CDR3 DNA is TGCAGCGTCCGAGGTGGCGGGGGGGCGGACACCGGGGAGCTGTTTTTT.

The chain carries TRBV5-6 and TRBJ1-2; 7 nucleotides line up with TRBD1. This CDR3 spans 18 amino acids. Germline loops: CDR1 SGHDT, CDR2 YYEEEE. V lost 1 base to trimming and J lost 1 base; unmatched junction nucleotides: 13. The CDR3 sequence: CASSLSRAGGFFNYGYTF. The CDR3 DNA follows: TGTGCCAGCAGCTTGTCCAGGGCAGGGGGATTTTTTAACTATGGCTACACCTTC.

The chain is built from TRBV7-8 and TRBJ1-3; D remains unclear. V was shortened by 1 base and J by 0 bases, with 16 bases between the two germline ends. CDR3 size: 18 residues. The germline CDR1 and CDR2 sequences are SGHVS and FQNEAQ. DNA of the CDR3: TGTGCCAGCAGCTTAGGACGGAGAATAGGATACTCTGGAAACACCATATATTTT. Amino acids: CASSLGRRIGYSGNTIYF.

The rearrangement joins TRBV11-2 to TRBJ1-6, with a possible D match to TRBD1 (5 bases). V lost 6 bases and J lost 0, with 9 bases in between. This CDR3 comprises 15 residues. Germline loops: CDR1 SGHAT, CDR2 FQNNGV. Written as DNA, the CDR3 is TGTGCCAGCAGTAGACAGATCTCCTATAATTCACCCCTCCACTTT. Amino acid sequence: CASSRQISYNSPLHF.

The chain links TRBV9 to TRBJ1-2, with D unclear. The V and J ends lost 3 bases and 4 bases respectively, with 13 bases between them. The CDR3 totals 14 residues. Germline V gives CDR1 SGDLS, CDR2 YYNGEE. CDR3 sequence reads: CASSDLLGSYGYTF. DNA for the CDR3: TGTGCCAGCAGCGACCTCCTAGGGAGCTATGGCTACACCTTC.

CDR3 residues: CASRRGQAVSYEQYF. The CDR3 DNA follows: TGTGCCAGCAGGAGGGGACAGGCCGTCTCCTACGAGCAGTACTTC. The chain joins TRBV6-6 to TRBJ2-7, with 8 bases aligning to TRBD1. CDR3 length: 15 residues. Germline CDR1 is MNHNY and CDR2 is SVGAGI (reference sequence). The ends lost 6 bases at V and 0 bases at J; junction bases unmatched: 7.

This clone was observed once. The chain uses TRBV3-1 (or the pseudogene TRBV3-2) and TRBJ1-1, with 11 nucleotides matching TRBD1. Germline lookup yields CDR1 LGHDT and CDR2 YNNKEL (reference sequence). Trimming took 1 base from V and 6 from J; bases not matched to a gene: 10. The CDR3 is made up of 17 amino acids. The CDR3 DNA follows: TGTGCCAGCAGCCAAGCTCGGACAGGGGGCCTGGGGGCTGAAGCTTTCTTT. Residues: CASSQARTGGLGAEAFF.

The chain links TRBV7-6 to TRBJ1-1; D is unclear. In germline, CDR1 is SGHVS, CDR2 FNYEAQ. The CDR3 spans 14 residues. V dropped 2 bases and J dropped 1 base, with 8 bases sitting between them. The CDR3 DNA reads TGTGCCAGCAGCTTACGTGTATCGAACACTGAAGCTTTCTTT. Protein product: CASSLRVSNTEAFF.

This chain joins TRBV5-4 and TRBJ1-4, with 10 bases lining up with TRBD1. The J segment lost 7 bases and the V segment lost 4 bases, leaving 7 bases of the junction unmatched. The CDR3 runs to 15 residues. Germline V gene sequence: CDR1 SGHNT, CDR2 YYREEE (reference sequence). CDR3 nucleotide sequence: TGTGCCAGCAGCCTTGACAGGGGGCAGGGTGAAAAACTGTTTTTT. Translated: CASSLDRGQGEKLFF.

The chain is built from TRBV5-1 and TRBJ1-2; a weak D match, TRBD1 (6 bases). The CDR3 runs 14 residues. The ends were cut back, 0 bases at V and 7 bases at J, with 13 bases in the middle. Germline-derived CDR1 and CDR2 are SGHRS and YFSETQ. CDR3: CASSLVSGEGGYTF. The CDR3 nucleotides read TGCGCCAGCAGCTTGGTTTCAGGGGAGGGTGGCTACACCTTC.

V and J are TRBV30 and TRBJ2-1; D ambiguous. CDR1 is GTSNPN and CDR2 is SVGIG in the germline V gene (reference sequence). The CDR3 is made up of 13 amino acids. Trimming cost V 4 bases and J 1 base, with 8 bases left between them. In DNA form, the CDR3 reads TGTGCCTGGAATAGCCAGTCCTACAATGAGCAGTTCTTC. This translates into CAWNSQSYNEQFF.